The subject of this entry is one T cell receptor (beta chain). The antigen is undetermined. Peripheral blood samples of roughly 9.8 milliliters were drawn from each donor. Trimming cost V 11 bases and J 1 base; bases outside gene matches: 6. Per the germline V gene, CDR1 is KGHDR and CDR2 is SFDVKD. This CDR3 is 14 amino acids long. A second about 7 to 12 cycle PCR used barcoded and J-beta primers. Each CDR3 protein gets one entry after TCRdb re-called the 5' RACE reads with MiXCR. Of some 670,000 distinct CDR3 sequences listed, more than 45% are singletons. This sample is drawn from a study of blood T cells in healthy people across ages. Study-wide findings and caveats: Shifts in expanded clonotypes may have been confounded by donor CMV status, which was unknown. Correlation between TCR beta diversity and naive T cell percentage was strong. It was held that diversity estimates obtained from one million T cells represented underestimates.

The sample was blood. This TCR was sampled from a woman older than 75 in good health. V is TRBV24-1 and J is TRBJ2-2; TRBD1 matches 7 bases. The CDR3 reads CAIGRTGNTGELFF. The CDR3 DNA reads as TGTGCCATCGGTAGGACAGGGAACACCGGGGAGCTGTTTTTT.